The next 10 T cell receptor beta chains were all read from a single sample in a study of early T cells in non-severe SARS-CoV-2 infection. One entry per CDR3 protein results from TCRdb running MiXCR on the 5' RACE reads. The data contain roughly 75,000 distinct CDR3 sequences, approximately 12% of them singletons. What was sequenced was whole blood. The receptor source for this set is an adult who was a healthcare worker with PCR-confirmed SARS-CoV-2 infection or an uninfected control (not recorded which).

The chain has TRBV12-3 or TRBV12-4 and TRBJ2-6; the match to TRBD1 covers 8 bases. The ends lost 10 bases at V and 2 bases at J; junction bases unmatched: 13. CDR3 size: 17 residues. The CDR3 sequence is CATEHGQGSPGANVLTF. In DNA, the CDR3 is TGTGCCACCGAGCACGGACAGGGCAGCCCTGGGGCCAACGTCCTGACTTTC.

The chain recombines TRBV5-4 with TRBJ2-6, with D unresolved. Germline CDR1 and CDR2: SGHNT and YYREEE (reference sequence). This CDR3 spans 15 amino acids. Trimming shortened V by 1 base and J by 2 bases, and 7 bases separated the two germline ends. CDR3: CASSLWATGANVLTF. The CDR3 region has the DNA TGTGCCAGCAGCTTGTGGGCCACTGGGGCCAACGTCCTGACTTTC.

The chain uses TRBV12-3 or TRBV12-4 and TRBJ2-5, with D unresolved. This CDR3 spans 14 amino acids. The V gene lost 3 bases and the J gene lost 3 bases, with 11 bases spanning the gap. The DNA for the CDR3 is TGTGCCAGCAGTTTGGTGGGCGTGGAAGAGACCCAGTACTTC. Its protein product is CASSLVGVEETQYF.

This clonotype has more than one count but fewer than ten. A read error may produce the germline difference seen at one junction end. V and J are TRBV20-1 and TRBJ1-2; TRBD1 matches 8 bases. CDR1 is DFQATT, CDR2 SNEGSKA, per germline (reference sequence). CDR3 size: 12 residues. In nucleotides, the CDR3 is TGCAGTGCTCCGAAAGTGGACAGGGAAGGGATCTTC. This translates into CSAPKVDREGIF.

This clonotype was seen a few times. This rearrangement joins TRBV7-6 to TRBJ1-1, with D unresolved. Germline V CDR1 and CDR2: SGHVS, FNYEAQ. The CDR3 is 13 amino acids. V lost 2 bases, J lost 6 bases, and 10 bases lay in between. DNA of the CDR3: TGTGCCAGCAGCTTAACGGGGAGCGCTGAAGCTTTCTTT. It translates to CASSLTGSAEAFF.

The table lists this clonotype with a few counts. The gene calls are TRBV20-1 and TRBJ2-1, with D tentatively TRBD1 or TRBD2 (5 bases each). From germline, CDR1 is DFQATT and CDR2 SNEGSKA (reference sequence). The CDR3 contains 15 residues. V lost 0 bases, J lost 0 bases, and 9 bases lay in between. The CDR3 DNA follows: TGCAGTGCTAGAGAGGGACCAAGCTCCTACAATGAGCAGTTCTTC. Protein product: CSAREGPSSYNEQFF.

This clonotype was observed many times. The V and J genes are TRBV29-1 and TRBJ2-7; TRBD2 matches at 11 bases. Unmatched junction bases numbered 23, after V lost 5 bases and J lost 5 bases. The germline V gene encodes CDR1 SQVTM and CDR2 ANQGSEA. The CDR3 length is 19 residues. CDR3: CSVKGAPGLAASVMDEQYF. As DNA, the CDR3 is TGCAGCGTTAAGGGGGCCCCGGGACTAGCGGCGTCGGTAATGGACGAGCAGTACTTC.

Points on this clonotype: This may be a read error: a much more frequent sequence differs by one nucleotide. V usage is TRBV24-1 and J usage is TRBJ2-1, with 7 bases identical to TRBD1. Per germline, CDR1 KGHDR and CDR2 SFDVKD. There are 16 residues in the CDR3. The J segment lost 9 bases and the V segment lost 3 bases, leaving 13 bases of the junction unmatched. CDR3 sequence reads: CATSDPPETGNIEQFF. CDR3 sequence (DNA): TGTGCCACCAGTGATCCCCCCGAGACAGGGAACATTGAGCAGTTCTTC.

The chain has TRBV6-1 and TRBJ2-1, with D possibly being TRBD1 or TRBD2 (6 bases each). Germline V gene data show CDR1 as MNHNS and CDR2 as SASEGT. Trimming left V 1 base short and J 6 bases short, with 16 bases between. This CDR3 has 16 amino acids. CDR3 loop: CASSEGRGTPGNEQFF. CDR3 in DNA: TGTGCCAGCAGTGAAGGGAGGGGGACTCCAGGCAATGAGCAGTTCTTC.

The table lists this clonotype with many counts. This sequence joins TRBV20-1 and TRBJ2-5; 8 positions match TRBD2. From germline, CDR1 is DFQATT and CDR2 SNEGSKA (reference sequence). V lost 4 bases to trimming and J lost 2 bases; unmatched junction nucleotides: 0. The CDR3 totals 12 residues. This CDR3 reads CSATSGQETQYF. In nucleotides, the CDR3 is TGCAGTGCTACTAGCGGGCAAGAGACCCAGTACTTC.